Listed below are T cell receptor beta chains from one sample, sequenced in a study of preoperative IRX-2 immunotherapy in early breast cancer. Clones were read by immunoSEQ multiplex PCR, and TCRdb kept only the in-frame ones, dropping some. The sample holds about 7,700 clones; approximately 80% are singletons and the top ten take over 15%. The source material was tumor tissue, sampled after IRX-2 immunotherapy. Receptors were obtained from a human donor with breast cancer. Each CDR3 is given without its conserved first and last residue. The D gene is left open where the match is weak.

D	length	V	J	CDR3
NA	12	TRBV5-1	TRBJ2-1	ASSAYGTDNEQF
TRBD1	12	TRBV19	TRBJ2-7	ASSTGQGDLEQY
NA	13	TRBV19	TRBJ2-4	ASSDYGGAKNIQY
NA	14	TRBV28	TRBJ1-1	ASTLLVGVLSTEAF
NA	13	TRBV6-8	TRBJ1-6	ASSYSSWGKSPLH
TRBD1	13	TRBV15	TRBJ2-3	ATSSGQGSTDTQY
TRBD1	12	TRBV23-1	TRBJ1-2	ASSESGTGEGYT
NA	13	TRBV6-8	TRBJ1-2	ASSSPGMINYGYT
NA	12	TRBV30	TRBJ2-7	AWSWEDSSYEQY
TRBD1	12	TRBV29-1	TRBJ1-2	SAPTGADRYGYT
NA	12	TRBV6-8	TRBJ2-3	ASNPWLLDDTQY
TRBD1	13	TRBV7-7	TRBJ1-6	ASSPQGQGDSPLH
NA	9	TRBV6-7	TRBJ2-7	ASTGRYEQY
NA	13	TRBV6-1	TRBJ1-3	ASSEDPSSGNTIY
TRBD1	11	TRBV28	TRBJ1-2	ASEGQDRYGYT
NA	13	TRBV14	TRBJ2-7	ASSRSAGNAYEQY
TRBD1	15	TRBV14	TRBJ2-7	ASSQVGQGKMVYEQY
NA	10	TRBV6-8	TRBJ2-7	ASSFPVHEQY